These 27 T cell receptor beta chains were sequenced from one sample in a study of blood T cells in healthy people across ages. PCR was performed a second time for roughly 7 to 12 cycles using a sample-barcoded 5' primer and a J-beta primer mix. Via MiXCR, TCRdb re-called the 5' RACE reads, giving one row per CDR3 protein. The sample has roughly 500,000 distinct CDR3 sequences; 27% are singletons. Sequenced: blood. The receptors come from a woman in her sixties or seventies in good health.

The chain carries TRBV20-1 and TRBJ1-4; D is undetermined. The CDR3 has 14 residues. Germline V lookup: CDR1 DFQATT, CDR2 SNEGSKA (reference sequence). V dropped 6 bases and J dropped 3 bases, with 14 bases sitting between them. CDR3 DNA sequence: TGCAGTGCCGGCCTCGGGATGTCTAATGAAAAACTGTTTTTT. Translated, it gives CSAGLGMSNEKLFF.

This clonotype was counted only a few times. The chain links TRBV5-1 to TRBJ1-4, with TRBD1 as a possible D gene (5 bases). The length of the CDR3 is 12 residues. V was cut by 4 bases and J by 12 bases, with 13 bases left in between. Germline V lookup: CDR1 SGHRS, CDR2 YFSETQ. CDR3 residues: CASSPPGNQLFF. CDR3 bases: TGCGCCAGCAGCCCGCCAGGGAATCAACTGTTTTTT.

On this clonotype itself: The junction departs from the called germline gene at one end, perhaps through a read error. The rearrangement links TRBV12-3 or TRBV12-4 to TRBJ2-7, with D possibly matching TRBD1 (6 bases). The CDR3 spans 13 residues. The CDR3 reads CASSTRTDREQCF. In DNA, the CDR3 is TGTGCCAGCAGTACCCGGACAGATAGGGAGCAGTGCTTC.

This clonotype was counted between two and nine times. The chain employs TRBV7-2 and TRBJ2-4; the match to TRBD1 covers 7 bases. The CDR3 covers 16 residues. Germline lookup yields CDR1 SGHTA and CDR2 FQGNSA. V lost 6 bases and J lost 1; bases outside the gene matches: 9. In nucleotides, the CDR3 is TGTGCCAGCAGACTAGGGGGCTCTGGGGCCAAAAACATTCAGTACTTC. Protein sequence: CASRLGGSGAKNIQYF. The whole variable domain, filled in from reference TRBV7-2 and TRBJ2-4, reads GAGVSQSPSNKVTEKGKDVELRCDPISGHTALYWYRQSLGQGLEFLIYFQGNSAPDKSGLPSDRFSAERTGGSVSTLTIQRTQQEDSAVYLCASRLGGSGAKNIQYFGAGTRLSVL.

This clonotype was detected only a few times. The V gene is TRBV21-1, the J gene TRBJ2-6. TRBV21-1 is reported as a pseudogene. The CDR3 is 17 amino acids. CDR3 amino acids: CASSTLPGSSGANVLTF. CDR3 nucleotide sequence: TGTGCCAGCAGCACCCTTCCAGGATCCTCTGGGGCCAACGTCCTGACTTTC.

This clonotype was picked up many times. This chain uses TRBV20-1 with TRBJ1-5; D unresolved. The V gene lost 0 bases and the J gene lost 10 bases, with 16 bases spanning the gap. This CDR3 contains 14 residues. Germline CDR1 DFQATT, CDR2 SNEGSKA (reference sequence). The CDR3: CSARDSGPSSPQHF. The CDR3 DNA reads as TGCAGTGCTAGAGATTCCGGGCCCTCGAGCCCCCAGCATTTT.

The J gene is TRBJ2-6, the V gene TRBV6-5; D uncertain. The V end lost 8 bases, the J end lost 0 bases, and 11 bases lay between the germline ends. From germline, CDR1 is MNHEY and CDR2 SVGAGI. The CDR3 is 15 residues long. CDR3 sequence: CASLTFGSGANVLTF. CDR3 nucleotides: TGTGCCAGCCTTACTTTTGGCTCTGGGGCCAACGTCCTGACTTTC.

A few counts support this clonotype. This chain uses TRBV7-2 with TRBJ1-5; the D gene is possibly TRBD1 (5 bases). V gave up 1 base and J gave up 0 bases, with 10 bases separating them. The CDR3 covers 16 residues. Germline loops: CDR1 SGHTA, CDR2 FQGNSA. The CDR3, as DNA: TGTGCCAGCAGCTTAGATTGGGGGGGTAGCAATCAGCCCCAGCATTTT. Its protein product is CASSLDWGGSNQPQHF.

This clonotype was found a few times. The chain couples TRBV13 to TRBJ1-6; 7 nucleotides agree with TRBD1. V dropped 5 bases and J dropped 10; count of bases not matched to a gene: 11. Per germline, CDR1 PRHDT and CDR2 FYEKMQ (reference sequence). CDR3 length: 15 residues. The CDR3 DNA reads TGTGCCAGCAGCCCGAACAGGGGACTCACCTCACCCCTCCACTTT. Its translation: CASSPNRGLTSPLHF.

This clonotype was seen only a few times. The gene calls are TRBV4-2 and TRBJ1-6, with D maybe TRBD1 (5 bases). The CDR3 is made up of 16 amino acids. Germline values: CDR1 LGHNA, CDR2 YNFKEQ. Trimming left V 3 bases short and J 4 bases short, with 13 bases between. Here the CDR3 reads CASSHAGADYNSPLHF. The CDR3 DNA follows: TGTGCCAGCAGCCACGCCGGGGCTGATTATAATTCACCCCTCCACTTT.

J is TRBJ2-1 and V is TRBV28; TRBD1 might be the D (5 bases). The J call may not be correct, given that the DNA end is closer to TRBJ2-5. The germline CDR1 and CDR2 sequences are MDHEN and SYDVKM. The CDR3 sequence is 13 residues long. This CDR3 reads CASSRDMGETQYF. CDR3 sequence (DNA): TGTGCCAGCAGCAGGGATATGGGGGAGACCCAGTACTTC.

The rearrangement links TRBV18 to TRBJ1-5; unclear D gene. Germline V gives CDR1 KGHSH, CDR2 LQKENI. The CDR3 sequence is 12 residues long. Trimming stripped 8 bases from V and 4 bases from J, with 9 bases between. The CDR3 loop is CASSPGNQPQHF. CDR3 bases: TGTGCCAGCAGCCCCGGAAATCAGCCCCAGCATTTT.

This clonotype was observed many times. This chain joins TRBV12-3 or TRBV12-4 and TRBJ2-7; 7 positions match TRBD1. This CDR3 region has 14 residues. With 5 bases clipped from V and 6 bases from J, the junction kept 10 bases outside the gene matches. CDR3 nucleotide sequence: TGTGCCAGCAGTAGAGAGGGACAGTTAGCCGAGCAGTACTTC. Translated: CASSREGQLAEQYF.

There are a few counts of this clonotype. The rearrangement joins TRBV4-2 to TRBJ1-1, with D perhaps matching TRBD1 (5 bases). Germline V gene data show CDR1 as LGHNA and CDR2 as YNFKEQ. The CDR3 is 13 amino acids. With 0 bases removed from V and 10 bases from J, the gap between germline ends came to 12 bases. The CDR3 is CASSQDRSGGAFF. In nucleotides, the CDR3 is TGTGCCAGCAGCCAAGATCGGTCTGGGGGAGCTTTCTTT.

This rearrangement joins TRBV9 to TRBJ2-3; TRBD2 aligns across 9 bases. Germline CDR1 reads SGDLS; CDR2 reads YYNGEE. This CDR3 comprises 17 residues. The junction had 10 bases not matched to a gene; V was cut back by 0 bases and J by 5 bases. The CDR3 region has the DNA TGTGCCAGCAGCGTAGTAGTTGCGGGGGGGTCGCGAGATACGCAGTATTTT. This gives the protein CASSVVVAGGSRDTQYF.

This clonotype was observed a handful of times. The rearrangement joins TRBV29-1 to TRBJ2-7; D unresolved. Trimming removed 0 bases at V and 0 bases at J, with 12 bases between. Germline V gene lookup returns CDR1 SQVTM and CDR2 ANQGSEA. The CDR3 has 15 residues. DNA for the CDR3: TGCAGCGTTGAAGATCTGACGGGTAGCTCCTACGAGCAGTACTTC. Translating it yields CSVEDLTGSSYEQYF.

The chain employs TRBV6-6 and TRBJ1-2, with D hard to call. Germline lookup yields CDR1 MNHNY and CDR2 SVGAGI (reference sequence). V was cut by 2 bases and J by 8 bases, with 6 bases left in between. This CDR3 has 11 residues. The CDR3 region is CASSYAGGYTF. Written as DNA, the CDR3 is TGTGCCAGCAGTTACGCTGGGGGCTACACCTTC.

The rearrangement joins TRBV20-1 to TRBJ2-5; TRBD1 aligns across 12 bases. V shed 7 bases and J 4 bases; nucleotides not matched to a gene: 7. Germline assignment: CDR1 DFQATT and CDR2 SNEGSKA (reference sequence). This CDR3 region has 14 residues. The CDR3 protein is CSVAGTGGVETQYF. CDR3 sequence (DNA): TGCAGTGTGGCTGGGACAGGGGGCGTAGAGACCCAGTACTTC.

The sample holds many counts of this clonotype. The rearrangement links TRBV20-1 to TRBJ2-7; TRBD1 agrees at 8 bases. The CDR3 extends over 12 amino acids. Germline V lookup: CDR1 DFQATT, CDR2 SNEGSKA (reference sequence). With V trimmed by 3 bases and J by 3 bases, 1 base remained unmatched. The CDR3 DNA is TGCAGTGCTAGCGGGACAGGCTACGAGCAGTACTTC. This encodes CSASGTGYEQYF.

The chain couples TRBV6-5 to TRBJ2-7; a weak D match, TRBD1 (6 bases). Judging by the DNA end, TRBJ2-1 fits better; the J call may be wrong. This CDR3 is 15 amino acids long. The germline gives CDR1 MNHEY, CDR2 SVGAGI. The DNA of the CDR3 is TGTGCCAGCAGTCCTCCGACAGGCTCCTACAATGAGCAGTTCTTC. Amino acid sequence: CASSPPTGSYNEQFF.

This clonotype has more than one count but fewer than ten. The CDR3: CASSLTGSSTEAFF. The CDR3 DNA reads TGTGCCAGCAGCCTGACAGGGTCGAGCACTGAAGCTTTCTTT. V and J are TRBV7-2 and TRBJ1-1; TRBD1 matches at 7 bases. CDR3 length equals 14 residues. J lost 4 bases, V lost 5 bases, and 7 bases had no gene match. From germline, CDR1 is SGHTA and CDR2 FQGNSA.

This chain connects TRBV12-3 or TRBV12-4 to TRBJ2-5, with a weak D call TRBD2 (6 bases). The ends were cut back, 5 bases at V and 5 bases at J, with 12 bases in the middle. This CDR3 is built from 13 residues. The CDR3: CASSVRGTETQYF. Written as DNA, the CDR3 is TGTGCCAGCAGTGTACGGGGGACGGAGACCCAGTACTTC.

The J gene is TRBJ2-3, the V gene TRBV6-1, with 9 bases that match TRBD2. Germline trimming cut 3 bases from V and 2 bases from J; bases unmatched to any gene: 6. CDR3 length: 16 amino acids. Germline lookup yields CDR1 MNHNS and CDR2 SASEGT. The DNA for the CDR3 is TGTGCCAGCAGTGACTTACTAGCGGGCCCCACAGATACGCAGTATTTT. Its protein is CASSDLLAGPTDTQYF.

This clonotype showed up just a few times. The V call is TRBV7-2, the J call TRBJ1-1; TRBD1 is a possible D gene (5 bases). This CDR3 is 18 amino acids long. V was clipped by 4 bases and J by 1 base, with 22 bases between them. From germline, CDR1 is SGHTA and CDR2 FQGNSA. CDR3 DNA: TGTGCCAGCAGCTCCAAAACAGGAAACTGGGCGTCGAACACTGAAGCTTTCTTT. It is translated as CASSSKTGNWASNTEAFF.

This clonotype was found a few times. This sequence joins TRBV11-2 and TRBJ2-1; 12 bases match TRBD2. The CDR3 is 21 residues long. The V gene's germline CDR1 is SGHAT and CDR2 FQNNGV. V lost 4 bases and J lost 8; bases outside the gene matches: 24. CDR3 loop: CASSSPGDLAGGLSGADEQFF. CDR3 in DNA: TGTGCCAGCAGCTCCCCTGGGGATCTAGCGGGGGGGCTCTCTGGTGCTGATGAGCAGTTCTTC.

This clonotype is a singleton in its sample. The gene calls are TRBV5-8 and TRBJ2-3; 9 bases fit TRBD1. The junction had 6 bases not matched to a gene; V was cut back by 4 bases and J by 3 bases. This CDR3 contains 15 residues. Per germline, CDR1 SGHTS and CDR2 YDEGEE. CDR3 sequence reads: CASSIGTGWTDTQYF. The CDR3 bases are TGTGCCAGCAGCATCGGGACAGGGTGGACAGATACGCAGTATTTT.

The CDR3 bases are TGCGCCAGCAGCTTGGGGCGGTTCGGCAACACTGAAGCTTTCTTT. Translated, it gives CASSLGRFGNTEAFF. The J gene is TRBJ1-1, the V gene TRBV5-1; D remains ambiguous. The CDR3 length is 15 residues. The germline V gene encodes CDR1 SGHRS and CDR2 YFSETQ. Trimming cost V 0 bases and J 2 bases, with 11 bases left between them.